The 23 T cell receptor beta chains reported below all come from one sample, sequenced in a study of molecular identifiers for immune sequencing clone quantification. One entry per CDR3 protein results from TCRdb running MiXCR on the PCR reads. Of approximately 97,000 distinct CDR3 sequences listed, approximately 24% are singletons. Specimen: naive CD8+ T cells from blood, with Jurkat cell RNA spiked in. Subset given: FACS-sorted CD8+CD4-CCR7+CD45RA+ naive T cells. Receptors originate from a human donor in good health. Some libraries in this study had Jurkat cell RNA spiked in.

Of note for this clonotype: A read error may explain this, as a much larger clone is one base away. The CDR3 end shows no conserved phenylalanine or tryptophan, and so a read error is likely. This chain links TRBV11-3 with TRBJ2-3; D unresolved. CDR3 length equals 13 residues. Deletions cut 1 base from V and 2 bases from J, with 4 bases between. The germline V gene has CDR1 SGHNT and CDR2 YENEEA. CDR3 coding DNA: TGTGCCAGCAGCTTAGGATACACAGATACGCAGTATCTT. Amino acid sequence: CASSLGYTDTQYL.

This clonotype showed up just a few times. The J gene is TRBJ2-5, the V gene TRBV20-1, with D possibly TRBD2 on 5 matching bases. The CDR3 runs 12 residues. Per germline, CDR1 DFQATT and CDR2 SNEGSKA (reference sequence). V lost 5 bases and J 2 bases, leaving 9 bases between the germline ends. DNA for the CDR3: TGCAGTGCTCGAGGGATTCAAGAGACCCAGTACTTC. Its protein product is CSARGIQETQYF.

This clonotype showed up just a few times. The rearrangement links TRBV15 to TRBJ2-7; maybe TRBD1 (6 bases). Germline CDR1 LNHNV, CDR2 YYDKDF (reference sequence). V lost 0 bases and J lost 7, with 22 bases in between. The CDR3 totals 17 residues. CDR3 protein: CATSREGPGHTGREQYF. The CDR3 DNA is TGTGCCACCAGCAGAGAAGGGCCGGGACATACAGGCCGTGAGCAGTACTTC.

This clonotype was found a few times. The chain employs TRBV10-3 and TRBJ1-2; no clear D. This CDR3 is built from 13 residues. V was clipped by 10 bases and J by 6 bases, with 18 bases between them. Germline assignment: CDR1 ENHRY and CDR2 SYGVKD. The DNA of the CDR3 is TGTGCCACGAACTCGGGAAAACTAAATGGCTACACCTTC. Translating gives CATNSGKLNGYTF.

There are many counts of this clonotype. This chain uses TRBV12-3 or TRBV12-4 with TRBJ2-2, with D perhaps matching TRBD1 or TRBD2 (6 bases each). Trimming removed 5 bases from V and 4 bases from J, with 20 bases in between. This CDR3 contains 17 residues. CDR3 amino acids: CASSASGAGPGTGELFF. The DNA of the CDR3 is TGTGCCAGCAGTGCCTCGGGGGCGGGTCCGGGCACCGGGGAGCTGTTTTTT.

The chain is built from TRBV19 and TRBJ1-3, with D perhaps matching TRBD1 (5 bases). The CDR3 sequence is 14 residues long. Germline loops: CDR1 LNHDA, CDR2 SQIVND (reference sequence). Trimming removed 4 bases from V and 0 bases from J, with 7 bases in between. The CDR3: CASSKGYSGNTIYF. The CDR3 nucleotides are TGTGCCAGTAGTAAGGGGTACTCTGGAAACACCATATATTTT. Drawing the rest from reference TRBV19 and TRBJ1-3, the complete variable domain is DGGITQSPKYLFRKEGQNVTLSCEQNLNHDAMYWYRQDPGQGLRLIYYSQIVNDFQKGDIAEGYSVSREKKESFPLTVTSAQKNPTAFYLCASSKGYSGNTIYFGEGSWLTVV.

CDR3 bases: TGTGCCAGCAGCCCCCGCCGGGGCCGTAATGAAAAACTGTTTTTT. Protein sequence: CASSPRRGRNEKLFF. The chain couples TRBV6-1 to TRBJ1-4; possibly TRBD1 for D (5 bases). The CDR3 length is 15 residues. Germline CDR1 and CDR2: MNHNS and SASEGT. Trimming cost V 6 bases and J 4 bases, with 15 bases left between them.

In the case of this clonotype: This may be a read error, as it is one base from a much larger clone. V gene TRBV12-3 or TRBV12-4 combines with J gene TRBJ2-3; D gene uncertain. The CDR3 runs to 17 residues. With 7 bases removed from V and 10 bases from J, the gap between germline ends came to 30 bases. The CDR3 loop reads CASTPLLAPKDPDPQYF. The CDR3 nucleotides are TGTGCCAGCACCCCCCTCTTGGCCCCAAAAGACCCCGATCCGCAGTATTTT.

This clonotype was observed at least ten times. The chain couples TRBV9 to TRBJ2-3, with 9 nucleotides matching TRBD2. This CDR3 contains 16 residues. J lost 6 bases, V lost 2 bases, and 10 bases had no gene match. CDR1 and CDR2 from the germline V gene are SGDLS and YYNGEE. The DNA for the CDR3 is TGTGCCAGCAGCGTTTTTGGCGGGGGGGCTGCCGATACGCAGTATTTT. Residues: CASSVFGGGAADTQYF.

About this clonotype itself: A read error may explain this, as a much larger clone is one base away. The V call is TRBV7-9, the J call TRBJ2-3; 7 nucleotides line up with TRBD2. There are 17 residues in the CDR3. The germline gives CDR1 SEHNR, CDR2 FQNEAQ (reference sequence). This CDR3 is CVSSLVLAGDLTDTQYF. CDR3 DNA: TGTGTCAGCAGCTTAGTGTTGGCGGGGGACCTCACAGATACGCAGTATTTT.

In its sample, this clonotype was seen many times. This rearrangement joins TRBV5-4 to TRBJ1-1; 7 nucleotides line up with TRBD1. The germline gives CDR1 SGHNT, CDR2 YYREEE (reference sequence). This CDR3 contains 15 residues. After removal of 0 bases from V and 0 bases from J, the junction contained 2 bases not matched to a gene. The chain's CDR3 is CASSLVGQVNTEAFF. CDR3 DNA sequence: TGTGCCAGCAGCTTGGTTGGACAGGTGAACACTGAAGCTTTCTTT.

In regard to this clonotype: One junction end disagrees with the germline gene, perhaps due to a read error. This sequence joins TRBV19 and TRBJ2-5; D is unresolved. This CDR3 spans 13 amino acids. The germline gives CDR1 LNHDA, CDR2 SQIVND (reference sequence). The CDR3 region is CAGSMAYEETQYF. CDR3 nucleotides: TGTGCCGGTAGTATGGCCTATGAAGAGACCCAGTACTTC.

This clonotype was seen at least ten times. The V call is TRBV20-1, the J call TRBJ2-7, with D tentatively TRBD1 or TRBD2 (5 bases each). The CDR3 has 14 residues. Between the trimmed V and J ends, which lost 0 bases and 6 bases, there was a span of 15 bases. Germline CDR1 DFQATT, CDR2 SNEGSKA (reference sequence). The DNA of the CDR3 is TGCAGTGCTAGAGATAATCCGGGGACCGGCGAGCAGTACTTC. Residues: CSARDNPGTGEQYF.

At least ten counts were recorded for this clonotype. Germline and junction disagree at one end, which may indicate a read error. This chain joins TRBV19 and TRBJ2-7, with D perhaps matching TRBD2 (5 bases). In germline, CDR1 is LNHDA, CDR2 SQIVND (reference sequence). The CDR3 has 18 amino acids. The CDR3 DNA follows: TGTGCCAGTAGCATAGGCGGGCGCGGCGGCCGGAGCTCCTACGAGCAGTACTTC. Amino acids: CASSIGGRGGRSSYEQYF.

Regarding this clonotype: This may arise from a read error, as a much more abundant clone is one base away. The chain uses TRBV4-3 and TRBJ1-4, with a weak D call TRBD1 (5 bases). Germline CDR1 reads LGHNA; CDR2 reads YSLEER. Deletions cut 0 bases from V and 5 bases from J, with 19 bases between. The length of the CDR3 is 18 residues. CDR3 sequence (DNA): TGCGCCAGCAGCCAAGATGGCAGGTCTGGGGGTTTGAATGAAAAACTGTTTTTT. Translated, it gives CASSQDGRSGGLNEKLFF.

This clonotype showed up many times. The V gene is TRBV27, the J gene TRBJ1-5; perhaps TRBD1 as D (6 bases). Trimming shortened V by 6 bases and J by 0 bases, and 12 bases separated the two germline ends. The CDR3 length is 15 residues. Germline V lookup: CDR1 MNHEY, CDR2 SMNVEV (reference sequence). CDR3 bases: TGTGCCAGCAGCACACAGGGTTATAGCAATCAGCCCCAGCATTTT. Translating it yields CASSTQGYSNQPQHF.

In this sample, this clonotype turned up many times. The V gene is TRBV6-2 or TRBV6-3, the J gene TRBJ2-3; D call uncertain. The CDR3 has 13 residues. CDR1 is MNHEY and CDR2 is SVGEGT in the germline V gene. Trimming removed 6 bases at V and 2 bases at J, with 9 bases between. DNA for the CDR3: TGTGCCAGCAGCCTCCTCAACACAGATACGCAGTATTTT. Protein sequence: CASSLLNTDTQYF.

This clonotype was counted at least ten times. The chain carries TRBV4-3 and TRBJ2-3, with 13 positions matching TRBD2. The CDR3 consists of 18 residues. The germline gives CDR1 LGHNA, CDR2 YSLEER. Trimming took 0 bases from V and 4 from J; bases not matched to a gene: 7. The CDR3 DNA follows: TGCGCCAGCAGCCAAGACCGACTAGCGGGAGGTGGGGCAGATACGCAGTATTTT. Translating gives CASSQDRLAGGGADTQYF.

This clonotype has a count of ten or more. The CDR3 loop reads CASSFLSLQETQYF. CDR3 DNA sequence: TGCGCCAGCAGCTTCCTATCCCTGCAAGAGACCCAGTACTTC. This chain connects TRBV5-1 to TRBJ2-5; D not certain. Germline CDR1 and CDR2: SGHRS and YFSETQ. With 2 bases removed from V and 2 bases from J, the gap between germline ends came to 10 bases. The CDR3 totals 14 residues.

This clonotype has just a few counts. V gene TRBV7-2 combines with J gene TRBJ1-2, with a possible D match to TRBD1 (5 bases). The CDR3 spans 15 residues. CDR1 is SGHTA, CDR2 FQGNSA, per germline. Trimming took 5 bases from V and 3 from J, leaving 16 bases between them. The chain's CDR3 is CASSIGPTGDYGYTF. The CDR3 DNA is TGTGCCAGCAGCATCGGGCCTACGGGGGACTATGGCTACACCTTC.

This chain connects TRBV9 to TRBJ2-7; 8 nucleotides agree with TRBD2. Germline V CDR1 and CDR2: SGDLS, YYNGEE. The junction had 12 bases not matched to a gene; V was cut back by 4 bases and J by 3 bases. The CDR3 runs to 16 residues. The CDR3 DNA follows: TGTGCCAGCAGCCTAGGGGTAGCGGGATCTTTCTACGAGCAGTACTTC. This encodes CASSLGVAGSFYEQYF.

The genes are TRBV10-2 and TRBJ2-7, with D uncertain. The V gene's germline CDR1 is WSHSY and CDR2 SAAADI. The ends were cut back, 3 bases at V and 2 bases at J, with 11 bases in the middle. The CDR3 is 14 residues long. This CDR3 is CASSDSPGPYEQYF. In nucleotides, the CDR3 is TGCGCCAGCAGTGACAGCCCCGGCCCCTACGAGCAGTACTTC.

As regards this clonotype: One base away lies a much larger clone, so this may be a sequencing read error. The rearrangement uses TRBV6-2 or TRBV6-3 and TRBJ2-7, with a weak D call TRBD1 (5 bases). In germline, CDR1 is MNHEY, CDR2 SVGEGT. CDR3 length: 11 amino acids. The CDR3 region has the DNA TGTGCCGCCCGACAGTCGGCTCTAATCCTCTTC. Protein: CAARQSALILF.